The 17 T cell receptor beta chains below were found in one sample sequenced in a study of blood T cell repertoires in COVID-19. Measured with immunoSEQ multiplex PCR; TCRdb has only the in-frame clones, and not every one. The data contain roughly 200,000 clones, about 85% of them seen just once; the ten biggest clones take up about 4.9%. Sequencing was carried out using peripheral blood. Receptor source: a woman aged 80 or older with acute or convalescent COVID-19.

Here the CDR3 reads CASSQLRGGETQYF. CDR3 in DNA: TGCGCCAGCAGCCAACTTAGGGGAGGAGAGACCCAGTACTTC. V is TRBV4-3 and J is TRBJ2-5, with D possibly matching TRBD2 (6 bases). Germline V gene lookup returns CDR1 LGHNA and CDR2 YSLEER. The CDR3 is 14 amino acids. Trimming stripped 2 bases from V and 4 bases from J, with 11 bases between.

V and J are TRBV28 and TRBJ1-4; 7 nucleotides match TRBD1. The CDR3 spans 14 residues. V gave up 5 bases and J gave up 10 bases; unmatched junction bases: 10. Germline lookup yields CDR1 MDHEN and CDR2 SYDVKM. This CDR3 is CASSPRTGSGKLFF. In nucleotides, the CDR3 is TGTGCCAGCAGTCCGAGGACAGGCTCCGGAAAACTGTTTTTT.

The gene calls are TRBV28 and TRBJ1-2, with 11 nucleotides matching TRBD1. Germline V gives CDR1 MDHEN, CDR2 SYDVKM. CDR3 length: 15 amino acids. V lost 5 bases to trimming and J lost 8 bases; unmatched junction nucleotides: 10. DNA for the CDR3: TGTGCCAGCAGTCCTCCGGACAGGGGGCTGAAGGGCTACACCTTC. This sequence encodes CASSPPDRGLKGYTF.

Here the CDR3 DNA reads TGTGCCAGCAGTGAAGGTGACGGGAGGATCACCGGGGAGCTGTTTTTT. It specifies CASSEGDGRITGELFF. The gene calls are TRBV6-4 and TRBJ2-2, with 7 bases aligning to TRBD2. This CDR3 has 16 residues. CDR1 is MRHNA, CDR2 SNTAGT, per germline. The V segment lost 3 bases and the J segment 4 bases; nucleotides outside the gene matches: 8.

This clone was detected a few times. The chain links TRBV7-2 to TRBJ2-1; TRBD2 is a possible D gene (5 bases). This CDR3 has 15 amino acids. Trimming took off 5 bases at V and 9 bases at J, with 20 bases between the two ends. The germline gives CDR1 SGHTA, CDR2 FQGNSA. The CDR3 region is CASSPSGRGDSEQFF. DNA of the CDR3: TGTGCCAGCAGCCCATCTGGTCGGGGAGATAGTGAGCAGTTCTTC. Full variable domain (remainder filled in from reference TRBV7-2 and TRBJ2-1): GAGVSQSPSNKVTEKGKDVELRCDPISGHTALYWYRQSLGQGLEFLIYFQGNSAPDKSGLPSDRFSAERTGGSVSTLTIQRTQQEDSAVYLCASSPSGRGDSEQFFGPGTRLTVL.

In its sample, this clone was seen many times. The rearrangement links TRBV5-1 to TRBJ2-3; D might be TRBD1 (6 bases). In germline, CDR1 is SGHRS, CDR2 YFSETQ. The V end was cut by 3 bases, the J end by 9 bases, with 14 bases between. The CDR3 is made up of 13 amino acids. CDR3 sequence (DNA): TGCGCCAGCAGCTCCGTATCAGGGGAAACGCAGTATTTT. Translated, it gives CASSSVSGETQYF.

The rearrangement uses TRBV9 and TRBJ2-7, with 10 bases that match TRBD1. J lost 5 bases, V lost 3 bases, and 11 bases had no gene match. Germline values: CDR1 SGDLS, CDR2 YYNGEE. The CDR3 runs 16 residues. This CDR3 is CASSAGGGTGVHEQYF. DNA for the CDR3: TGTGCCAGCAGCGCCGGGGGAGGGACAGGGGTACACGAGCAGTACTTC.

There are many counts of this clone. V gene TRBV7-8 combines with J gene TRBJ1-5; no definite D call. Deletions cut 5 bases from V and 2 bases from J, with 13 bases between. Germline V gene lookup returns CDR1 SGHVS and CDR2 FQNEAQ. The CDR3 extends over 15 amino acids. The CDR3 DNA is TGTGCCAGCAGCCCGAGACTCGGCGGCAATCAGCCCCAGCATTTT. Translating gives CASSPRLGGNQPQHF.

The V gene is TRBV12-5, the J gene TRBJ1-5; D not certain. The CDR3 sequence is 13 residues long. Deletions cut 4 bases from V and 7 bases from J, with 11 bases between. From germline, CDR1 is LGHNT and CDR2 FRNRAP. CDR3 nucleotide sequence: TGTGCTAGTGGTTATTCGGAGGGACAGCCCCAGCATTTT. This gives the protein CASGYSEGQPQHF.

The chain employs TRBV11-3 and TRBJ2-3; 15 bases fit TRBD2. V lost 5 bases, J lost 6 bases, and 6 bases stayed unmatched. CDR3 length: 16 amino acids. Germline V gives CDR1 SGHNT, CDR2 YENEEA. In nucleotides, the CDR3 is TGTGCCAGCAGCCCCGGACTAGCGGGGGGGGCCGATACGCAGTATTTT. This translates into CASSPGLAGGADTQYF.

The gene calls are TRBV18 and TRBJ1-2, with 9 bases lining up with TRBD1. J lost 4 bases, V lost 2 bases, and 5 bases had no gene match. The CDR3 contains 15 residues. Looked up from germline, CDR1 is KGHSH and CDR2 is LQKENI. This chain's CDR3 is CASSPETGGIYGYTF. CDR3 DNA sequence: TGTGCCAGCTCACCAGAGACAGGGGGAATCTATGGCTACACCTTC. The full variable domain, completed using reference TRBV18 and TRBJ1-2, is NAGVMQNPRHLVRRRGQEARLRCSPMKGHSHVYWYRQLPEEGLKFMVYLQKENIIDESGMPKERFSAEFPKEGPSILRIQQVVRGDSAAYFCASSPETGGIYGYTFGSGTRLTVV.

The DNA of the CDR3 is TGTGCCAGCAGCAATGGGGGGGGGACTGAAGCTTTCTTT. It encodes CASSNGGGTEAFF. The chain links TRBV7-2 to TRBJ1-1; D possibly corresponds to TRBD1 (5 bases). The CDR3 is 13 amino acids. Between the trimmed V and J ends, which lost 5 bases and 5 bases, there was a span of 12 bases. The V gene's germline CDR1 is SGHTA and CDR2 FQGNSA.

The genes are TRBV7-9 and TRBJ2-7; the match to TRBD2 covers 13 bases. From germline, CDR1 is SEHNR and CDR2 FQNEAQ (reference sequence). The ends lost 4 bases at V and 4 bases at J; junction bases unmatched: 7. The CDR3 is 16 amino acids. The CDR3 nucleotides are TGTGCCAGCAGCTCGCCTACTAGCGGGAGGGCTTACGAGCAGTACTTC. Its translation is CASSSPTSGRAYEQYF.

The J gene is TRBJ2-7, the V gene TRBV18; unclear D gene. In germline, CDR1 is KGHSH, CDR2 LQKENI. This CDR3 is 15 amino acids long. V was trimmed by 3 bases and J by 3 bases, leaving 15 bases between them. This CDR3 is CASSPVAGSYYEQYF. The CDR3 coding sequence is TGTGCCAGCTCACCGGTGGCAGGATCCTACTACGAGCAGTACTTC.

The chain has TRBV14 and TRBJ1-2; a weak D match, TRBD1 (5 bases). The CDR3 has 15 residues. Trimming shortened V by 4 bases and J by 7 bases, and 19 bases separated the two germline ends. CDR1 SGHDN and CDR2 FVKESK come from the germline V gene. CDR3 DNA: TGTGCCAGCAGCCCCCGGGGGGGGAATGTGCGTGGCTACACCTTC. Translated: CASSPRGGNVRGYTF.

The chain carries TRBV27 and TRBJ2-7; 7 positions agree with TRBD1. There are 17 residues in the CDR3. Germline values: CDR1 MNHEY, CDR2 SMNVEV (reference sequence). The trim removed 6 bases at V and 3 bases at J, leaving 17 bases unmatched. This CDR3 is CASRPLGQREFGYEQYF. CDR3 coding DNA: TGTGCCAGCAGGCCCCTGGGACAGCGAGAGTTTGGCTACGAGCAGTACTTC.

The gene calls are TRBV7-6 and TRBJ1-1, with D maybe TRBD1 (6 bases). CDR3 length: 15 amino acids. The V end was cut by 0 bases, the J end by 5 bases, with 13 bases between. Germline CDR1 SGHVS, CDR2 FNYEAQ. CDR3 sequence reads: CASSLAATGSTEAFF. Here the CDR3 DNA reads TGTGCCAGCAGCTTAGCCGCCACAGGGAGTACTGAAGCTTTCTTT.